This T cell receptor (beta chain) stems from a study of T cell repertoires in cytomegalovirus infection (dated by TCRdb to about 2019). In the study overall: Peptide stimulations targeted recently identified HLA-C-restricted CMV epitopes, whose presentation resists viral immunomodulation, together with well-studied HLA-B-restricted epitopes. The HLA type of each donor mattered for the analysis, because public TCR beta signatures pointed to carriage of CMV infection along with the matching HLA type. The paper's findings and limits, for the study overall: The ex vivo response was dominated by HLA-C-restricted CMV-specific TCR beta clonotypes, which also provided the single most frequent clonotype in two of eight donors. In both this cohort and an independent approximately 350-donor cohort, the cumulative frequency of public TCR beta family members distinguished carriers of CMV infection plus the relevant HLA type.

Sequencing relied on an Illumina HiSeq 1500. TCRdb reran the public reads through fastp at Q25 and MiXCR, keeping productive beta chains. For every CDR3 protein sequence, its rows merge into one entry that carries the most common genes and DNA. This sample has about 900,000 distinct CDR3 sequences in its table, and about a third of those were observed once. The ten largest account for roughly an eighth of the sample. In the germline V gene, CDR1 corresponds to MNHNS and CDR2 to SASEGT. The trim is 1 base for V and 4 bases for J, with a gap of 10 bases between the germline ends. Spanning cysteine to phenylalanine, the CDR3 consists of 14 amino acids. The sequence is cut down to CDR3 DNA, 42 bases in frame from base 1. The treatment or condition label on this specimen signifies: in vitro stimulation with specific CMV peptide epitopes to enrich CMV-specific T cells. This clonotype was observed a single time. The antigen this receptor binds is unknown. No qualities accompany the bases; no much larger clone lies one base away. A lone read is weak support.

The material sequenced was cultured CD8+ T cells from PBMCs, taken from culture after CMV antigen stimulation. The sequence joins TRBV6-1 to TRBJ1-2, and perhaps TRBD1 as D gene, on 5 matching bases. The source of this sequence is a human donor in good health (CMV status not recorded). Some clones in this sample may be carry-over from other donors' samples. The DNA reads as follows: TGTGCCAGCAGTGAAGTAGCAGGGCCCTATGGCTACACCTTC. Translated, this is CASSEVAGPYGYTF.